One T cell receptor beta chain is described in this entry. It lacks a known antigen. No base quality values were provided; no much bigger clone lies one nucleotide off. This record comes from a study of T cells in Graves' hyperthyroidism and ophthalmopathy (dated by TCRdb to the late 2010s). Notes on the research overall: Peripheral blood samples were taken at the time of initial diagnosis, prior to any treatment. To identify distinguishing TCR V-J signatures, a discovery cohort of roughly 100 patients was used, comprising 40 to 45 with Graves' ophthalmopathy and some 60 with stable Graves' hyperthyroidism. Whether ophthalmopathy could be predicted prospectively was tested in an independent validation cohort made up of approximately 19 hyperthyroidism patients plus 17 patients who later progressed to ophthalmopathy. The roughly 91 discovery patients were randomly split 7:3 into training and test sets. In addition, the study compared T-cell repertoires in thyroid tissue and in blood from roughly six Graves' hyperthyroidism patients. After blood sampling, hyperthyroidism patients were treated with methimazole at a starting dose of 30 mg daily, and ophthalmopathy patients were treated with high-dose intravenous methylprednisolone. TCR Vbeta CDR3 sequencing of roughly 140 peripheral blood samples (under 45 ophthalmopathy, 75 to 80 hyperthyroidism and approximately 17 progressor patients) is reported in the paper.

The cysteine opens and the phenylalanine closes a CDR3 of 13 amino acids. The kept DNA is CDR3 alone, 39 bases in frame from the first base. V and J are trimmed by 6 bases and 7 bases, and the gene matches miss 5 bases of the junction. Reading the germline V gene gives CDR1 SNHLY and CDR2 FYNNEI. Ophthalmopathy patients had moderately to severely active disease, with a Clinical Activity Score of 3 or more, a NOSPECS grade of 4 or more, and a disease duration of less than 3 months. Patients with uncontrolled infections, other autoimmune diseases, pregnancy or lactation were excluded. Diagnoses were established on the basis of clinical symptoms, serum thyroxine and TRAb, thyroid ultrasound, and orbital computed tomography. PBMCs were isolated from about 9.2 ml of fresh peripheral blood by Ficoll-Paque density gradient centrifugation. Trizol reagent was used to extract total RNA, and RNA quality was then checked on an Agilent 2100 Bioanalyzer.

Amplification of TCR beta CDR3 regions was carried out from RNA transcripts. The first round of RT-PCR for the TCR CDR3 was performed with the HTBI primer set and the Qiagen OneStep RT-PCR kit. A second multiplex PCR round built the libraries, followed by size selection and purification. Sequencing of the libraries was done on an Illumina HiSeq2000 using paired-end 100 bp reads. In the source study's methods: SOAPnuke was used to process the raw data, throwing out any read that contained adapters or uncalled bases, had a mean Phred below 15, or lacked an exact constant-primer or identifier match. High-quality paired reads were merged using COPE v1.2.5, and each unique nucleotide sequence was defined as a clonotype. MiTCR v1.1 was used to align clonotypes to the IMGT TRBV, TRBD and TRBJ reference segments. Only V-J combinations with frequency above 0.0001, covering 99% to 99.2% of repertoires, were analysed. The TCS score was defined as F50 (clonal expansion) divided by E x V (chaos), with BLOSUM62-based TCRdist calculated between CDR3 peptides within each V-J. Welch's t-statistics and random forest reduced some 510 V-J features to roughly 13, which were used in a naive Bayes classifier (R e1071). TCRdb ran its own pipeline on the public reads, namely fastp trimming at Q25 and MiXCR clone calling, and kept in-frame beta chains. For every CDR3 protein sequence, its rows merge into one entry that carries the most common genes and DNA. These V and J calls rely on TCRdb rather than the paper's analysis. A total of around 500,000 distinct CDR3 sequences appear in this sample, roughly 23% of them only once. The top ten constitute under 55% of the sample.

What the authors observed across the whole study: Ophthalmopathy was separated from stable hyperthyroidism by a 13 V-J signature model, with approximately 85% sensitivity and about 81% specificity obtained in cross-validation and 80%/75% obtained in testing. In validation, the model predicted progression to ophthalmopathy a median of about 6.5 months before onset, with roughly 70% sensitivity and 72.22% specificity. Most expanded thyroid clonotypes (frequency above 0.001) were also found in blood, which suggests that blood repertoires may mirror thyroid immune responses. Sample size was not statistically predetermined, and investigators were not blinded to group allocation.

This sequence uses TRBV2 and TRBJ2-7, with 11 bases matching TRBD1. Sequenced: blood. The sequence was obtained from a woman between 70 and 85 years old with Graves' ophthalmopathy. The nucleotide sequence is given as TGTGCCAGCAGGGACAGGGGGCGAGAAGAGCAGTACTTC. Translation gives CASRDRGREEQYF.